A selection of T cell receptor beta chains follows, all from one sample in a study of T cell responses to AZD1222 COVID-19 vaccine. Clones were read by immunoSEQ multiplex PCR, and TCRdb kept only the in-frame ones, dropping some. This sample has roughly 80,000 clones; approximately 90% occur once, and the top ten carry about 3.1%. Material: peripheral blood, obtained 28 days after the second AZD1222 dose. These receptors were collected from an adult who received the AZD1222 COVID-19 vaccine. Each CDR3 is given with its conserved first and last residue. The order of the fields is clone size, CDR3 length, V gene, J gene, D gene, CDR3 protein, CDR3 DNA. A D gene is named only where the DNA matches it firmly. Size is stated for part of the rows, as once, few or many counts, or as a class when the clone is expanded.

>.|18|TRBV7-9|TRBJ1-3|.
CASSLILGGGSPRNTIYF
TGTGCCAGCAGCTTAATTCTCGGGGGGGGAAGCCCTCGAAACACCATATATTTT
>.|16|TRBV19|TRBJ1-4|TRBD1
CASSIPRGNRGEKLFF
TGTGCCAGTAGTATACCCCGCGGGAACAGGGGTGAAAAACTGTTTTTT
>.|19|TRBV7-3|TRBJ2-3|TRBD2
CASSSPGLAGAKRTDTQYF
TGTGCCAGCAGCTCCCCGGGACTAGCGGGGGCGAAACGCACAGATACGCAGTATTTT
>.|13|TRBV5-1|TRBJ1-1|.
CASRQPRDTEAFF
TGCGCCAGCCGACAGCCACGGGACACTGAAGCTTTCTTT
>few|12|TRBV29-1|TRBJ2-7|TRBD1
CSVLTGVREQYF
TGCAGCGTTTTGACAGGGGTCCGCGAGCAGTACTTC
>.|15|TRBV18|TRBJ2-3|.
CASSPPSYSTDTQYF
TGTGCCAGCTCACCCCCGTCCTATAGCACAGATACGCAGTATTTT
>.|13|TRBV7-8|TRBJ1-3|.
CASSRGAGNTIYF
TGTGCCAGCAGCCGGGGTGCTGGAAACACCATATATTTT
>.|15|TRBV2|TRBJ1-1|.
CASSEMEGFRTEAFF
TGTGCCAGCAGTGAAATGGAGGGGTTCCGGACTGAAGCTTTCTTT
>once|13|TRBV11-2|TRBJ1-2|.
CASSLEAIYGYTF
TGTGCCAGCAGCTTAGAGGCGATCTATGGCTACACCTTC
>.|15|TRBV5-6|TRBJ1-5|.
CASSSESRANQPQHF
TGTGCCAGCAGCTCTGAAAGCAGGGCCAATCAGCCCCAGCATTTT
>.|15|TRBV7-2|TRBJ2-1|.
CASSLVIGLGHEQFF
TGTGCCAGCAGCTTAGTAATAGGCCTGGGGCATGAGCAGTTCTTC
>.|14|TRBV20-1|TRBJ2-7|TRBD2
CSASKAGASYEQYF
TGCAGTGCTAGTAAAGCGGGAGCTTCCTACGAGCAGTACTTC
>.|14|TRBV7-9|TRBJ1-1|.
CASSSMSTGPGAFF
TGTGCCAGCAGTTCGATGTCCACAGGGCCGGGGGCTTTCTTT
>.|12|TRBV30|TRBJ1-2|.
CASPGRMEGYTF
TGTGCCTCCCCCGGGCGAATGGAGGGCTACACCTTC
>.|14|TRBV5-4|TRBJ1-2|.
CASSLEGRNYGYTF
TGTGCCAGCAGCTTGGAGGGCAGAAACTATGGCTACACCTTC
>.|17|TRBV28|TRBJ1-5|TRBD1
CASSLWGPTGGKQPQHF
TGTGCCAGCAGTTTATGGGGACCGACAGGGGGGAAACAGCCCCAGCATTTT
>.|11|TRBV29-1|TRBJ1-2|.
CSDKTDYGYTF
TGCAGCGATAAGACGGACTATGGCTACACCTTC
>.|14|TRBV11-2|TRBJ1-5|.
CASSQGVLNQPQHF
TGTGCCAGCAGCCAAGGGGTTCTCAATCAGCCCCAGCATTTT
>.|14|TRBV19|TRBJ2-6|.
CASSSGAGANVLTF
TGTGCCAGTAGCTCAGGAGCTGGGGCCAACGTCCTGACTTTC
>.|14|TRBV6-2/TRBV6-3|TRBJ1-5|.
CASRPEGSNQPQHF
TGTGCCAGCAGGCCTGAGGGGAGCAATCAGCCCCAGCATTTT
>once|16|TRBV5-5|TRBJ2-3|TRBD2
CASSLGTSGGLDTQYF
TGTGCCAGCAGCTTGGGGACTAGCGGGGGGTTAGATACGCAGTATTTT
>few|11|TRBV7-9|TRBJ1-4|.
CASNLNEKLFF
TGTGCCAGCAACCTGAATGAAAAACTGTTTTTT
>.|15|TRBV29-1|TRBJ1-2|.
CSALSSGDGNYGYTF
TGCAGTGCGTTGTCCTCCGGGGACGGAAACTATGGCTACACCTTC
>.|13|TRBV2|TRBJ2-3|.
CASRRGHTDTQYF
TGTGCCAGCAGGAGGGGCCACACAGATACGCAGTATTTT
>.|13|TRBV7-3|TRBJ2-2|.
CASSQGWPGELFF
TGTGCCAGCAGTCAGGGGTGGCCCGGGGAGCTGTTTTTT
>.|14|TRBV19|TRBJ1-1|.
CASSIDVRYTEAFF
TGTGCCAGTAGTATAGATGTACGGTACACTGAAGCTTTCTTT
>.|13|TRBV30|TRBJ1-1|.
CAWIVGRGTEAFF
TGTGCCTGGATAGTGGGAAGAGGTACTGAAGCTTTCTTT
>once|13|TRBV5-5|TRBJ1-1|.
CASSYPGVAEAFF
TGTGCCAGCAGTTACCCAGGGGTCGCTGAAGCTTTCTTT
>.|13|TRBV11-1|TRBJ1-2|TRBD1
CASTGEPNYGYTF
TGTGCCTCCACAGGGGAGCCTAACTATGGCTACACCTTC
>.|16|TRBV19|TRBJ1-1|.
CASSIEPQGRNTEAFF
TGTGCCAGTAGTATCGAGCCCCAGGGGAGGAACACTGAAGCTTTCTTT
>.|11|TRBV2|TRBJ1-2|.
CASSTLSDYTF
TGTGCCAGCAGTACCCTCTCAGACTACACCTTC